This T cell receptor beta chain is from a study of blood T cell repertoires in COVID-19. The CDR3 totals 14 residues. Trimming cost V 5 bases and J 6 bases, with 14 bases left between them. CDR1 KGHDR and CDR2 SFDVKD come from the germline V gene. Only in-frame clones appear in the TCRdb table, and some are missing; sequencing was by immunoSEQ multiplex PCR. Of under 250,000 clones listed, 89% were seen once; the top ten hold about 5%. This chain connects TRBV24-1 to TRBJ2-3, with TRBD2 as a possible D gene (6 bases). The TCR originated in a woman aged 40 to 50 with acute or convalescent COVID-19. Sequenced material: peripheral blood. CDR3 nucleotide sequence: TGTGCCACCAGTGCCCCCCGGGGGAGGGATACGCAGTATTTT. Its protein is CATSAPRGRDTQYF.